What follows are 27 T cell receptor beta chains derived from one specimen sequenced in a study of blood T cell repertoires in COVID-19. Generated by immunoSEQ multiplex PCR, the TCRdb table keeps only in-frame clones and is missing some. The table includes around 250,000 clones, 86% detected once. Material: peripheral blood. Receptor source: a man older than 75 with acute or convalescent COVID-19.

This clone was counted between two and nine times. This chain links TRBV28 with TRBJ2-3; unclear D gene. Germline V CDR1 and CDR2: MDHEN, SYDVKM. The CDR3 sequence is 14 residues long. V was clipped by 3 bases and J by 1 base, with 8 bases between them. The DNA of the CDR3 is TGTGCCAGCAGTTTGAGTGATGGCACAGATACGCAGTATTTT. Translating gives CASSLSDGTDTQYF.

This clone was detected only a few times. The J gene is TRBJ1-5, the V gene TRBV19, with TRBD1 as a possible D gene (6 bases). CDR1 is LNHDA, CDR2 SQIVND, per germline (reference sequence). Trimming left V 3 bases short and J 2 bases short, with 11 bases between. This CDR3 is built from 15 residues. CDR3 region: CASSILHRGNQPQHF. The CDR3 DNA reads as TGTGCCAGTAGTATTTTACACAGGGGCAATCAGCCCCAGCATTTT.

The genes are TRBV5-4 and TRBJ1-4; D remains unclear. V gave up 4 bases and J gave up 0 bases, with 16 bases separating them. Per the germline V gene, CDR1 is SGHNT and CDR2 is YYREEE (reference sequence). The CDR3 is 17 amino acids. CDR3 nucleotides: TGTGCCAGCAGCCCCGCGGGAAGCCAAGCAACTAATGAAAAACTGTTTTTT. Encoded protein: CASSPAGSQATNEKLFF.

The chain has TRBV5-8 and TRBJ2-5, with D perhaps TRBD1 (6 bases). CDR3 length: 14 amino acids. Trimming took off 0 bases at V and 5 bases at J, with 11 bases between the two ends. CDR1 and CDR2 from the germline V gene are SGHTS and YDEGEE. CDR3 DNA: TGTGCCAGCAGCTTGGGGACAGTCCAGGAGACCCAGTACTTC. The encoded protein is CASSLGTVQETQYF.

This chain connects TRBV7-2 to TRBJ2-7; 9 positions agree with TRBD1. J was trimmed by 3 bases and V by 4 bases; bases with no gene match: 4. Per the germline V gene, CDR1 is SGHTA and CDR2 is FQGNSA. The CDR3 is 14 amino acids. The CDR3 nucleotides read TGTGCCAGCAGCTCCTTGGACAGGGGCTACGAGCAGTACTTC. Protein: CASSSLDRGYEQYF.

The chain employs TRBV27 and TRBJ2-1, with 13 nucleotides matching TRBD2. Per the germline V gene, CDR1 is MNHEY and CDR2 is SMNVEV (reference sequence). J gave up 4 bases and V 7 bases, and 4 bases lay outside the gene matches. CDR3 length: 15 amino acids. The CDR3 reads CASTRTSGGYNEQFF. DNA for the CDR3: TGTGCCAGCACCCGGACTAGCGGGGGTTACAATGAGCAGTTCTTC.

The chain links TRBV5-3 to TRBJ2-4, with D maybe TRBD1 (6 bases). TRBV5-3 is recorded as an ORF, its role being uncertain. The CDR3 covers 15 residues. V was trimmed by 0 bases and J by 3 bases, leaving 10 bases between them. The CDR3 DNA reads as TGTGCCAGAAGCTTGGCAGGGGATGTCAAAAACATTCAGTACTTC. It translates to CARSLAGDVKNIQYF.

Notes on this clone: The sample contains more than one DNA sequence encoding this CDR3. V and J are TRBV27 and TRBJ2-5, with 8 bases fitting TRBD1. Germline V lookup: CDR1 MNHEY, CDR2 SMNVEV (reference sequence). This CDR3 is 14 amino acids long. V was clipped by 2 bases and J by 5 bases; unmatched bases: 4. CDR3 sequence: CASSLGTGGETQYF. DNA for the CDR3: TGTGCCAGCAGTTTAGGGACAGGCGGGGAGACCCAGTACTTC.

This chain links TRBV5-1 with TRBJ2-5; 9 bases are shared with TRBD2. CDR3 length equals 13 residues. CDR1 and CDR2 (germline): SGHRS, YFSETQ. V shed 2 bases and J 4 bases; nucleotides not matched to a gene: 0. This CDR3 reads CASSLAGGETQYF. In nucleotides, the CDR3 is TGCGCCAGCAGCTTAGCGGGAGGAGAGACCCAGTACTTC.

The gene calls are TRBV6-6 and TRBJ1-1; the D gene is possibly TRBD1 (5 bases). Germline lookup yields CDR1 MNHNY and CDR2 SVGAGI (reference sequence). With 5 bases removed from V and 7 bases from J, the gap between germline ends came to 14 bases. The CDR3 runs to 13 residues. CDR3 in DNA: TGTGCCAGCAGTCCTCCGATGGGGGGTGAAGCTTTCTTT. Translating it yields CASSPPMGGEAFF.

This chain's CDR3 is CASSPGQSYEQYF. CDR3 sequence (DNA): TGTGCCAGCTCACCGGGACAGTCCTACGAGCAGTACTTC. The V call is TRBV18, the J call TRBJ2-7; 7 bases match TRBD1. The CDR3 spans 13 residues. The V gene's germline CDR1 is KGHSH and CDR2 LQKENI. Losses at the gene ends were 3 bases for V and 1 base for J; bases not matched to a gene: 0.

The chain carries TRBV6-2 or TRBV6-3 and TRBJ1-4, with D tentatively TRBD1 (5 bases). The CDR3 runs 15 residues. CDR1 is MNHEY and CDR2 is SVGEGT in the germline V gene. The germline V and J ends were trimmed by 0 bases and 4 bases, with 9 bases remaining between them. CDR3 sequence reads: CASSYSGQNNEKLFF. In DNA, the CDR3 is TGTGCCAGCAGTTACTCGGGGCAGAATAATGAAAAACTGTTTTTT.

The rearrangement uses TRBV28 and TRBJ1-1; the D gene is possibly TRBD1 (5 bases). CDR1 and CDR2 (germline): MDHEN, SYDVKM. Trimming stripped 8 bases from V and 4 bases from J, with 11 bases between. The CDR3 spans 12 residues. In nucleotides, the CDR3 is TGTGCCAGCGGGCTGCAGGGCACTGAAGCTTTCTTT. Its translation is CASGLQGTEAFF.

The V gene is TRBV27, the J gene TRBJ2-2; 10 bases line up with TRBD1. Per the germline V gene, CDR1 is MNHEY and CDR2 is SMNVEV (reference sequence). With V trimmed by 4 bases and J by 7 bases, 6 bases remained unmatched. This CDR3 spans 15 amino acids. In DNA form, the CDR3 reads TGTGCCAGCAGTTCGGAGACAGGGGGCCTCGGGGAGCTGTTTTTT. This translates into CASSSETGGLGELFF.

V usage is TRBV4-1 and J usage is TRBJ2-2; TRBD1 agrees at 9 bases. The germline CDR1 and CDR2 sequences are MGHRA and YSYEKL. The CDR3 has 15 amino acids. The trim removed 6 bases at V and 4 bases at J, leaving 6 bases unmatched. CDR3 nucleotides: TGCGCCAGCAGTCTAGACAGGGGGGCCACCGGGGAGCTGTTTTTT. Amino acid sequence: CASSLDRGATGELFF.

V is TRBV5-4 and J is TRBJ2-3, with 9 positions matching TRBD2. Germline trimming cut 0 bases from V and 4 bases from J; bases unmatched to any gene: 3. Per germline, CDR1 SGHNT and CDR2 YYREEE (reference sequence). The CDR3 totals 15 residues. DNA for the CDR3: TGTGCCAGCAGCTTGGATGCGGGGGGGCCAGATACGCAGTATTTT. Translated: CASSLDAGGPDTQYF. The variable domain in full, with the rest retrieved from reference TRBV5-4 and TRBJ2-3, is ETGVTQSPTHLIKTRGQQVTLRCSSQSGHNTVSWYQQALGQGPQFIFQYYREEENGRGNFPPRFSGLQFPNYSSELNVNALELDDSALYLCASSLDAGGPDTQYFGPGTRLTVL.

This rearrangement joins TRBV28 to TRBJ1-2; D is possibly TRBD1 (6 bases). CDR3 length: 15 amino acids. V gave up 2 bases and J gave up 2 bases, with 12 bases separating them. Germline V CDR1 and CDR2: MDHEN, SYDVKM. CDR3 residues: CASSLPPGHNYGYTF. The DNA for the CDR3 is TGTGCCAGCAGTTTACCTCCGGGACACAACTATGGCTACACCTTC.

This CDR3 is CASSQDVPGALISTEAFF. The CDR3, as DNA: TGTGCCAGCAGCCAAGATGTGCCAGGGGCCCTAATAAGCACTGAAGCTTTCTTT. The V gene is TRBV4-2, the J gene TRBJ1-1; the D gene is possibly TRBD1 (6 bases). Germline CDR1 is LGHNA and CDR2 is YNFKEQ. V was cut by 0 bases and J by 4 bases, with 21 bases left in between. The CDR3 is 18 residues long.

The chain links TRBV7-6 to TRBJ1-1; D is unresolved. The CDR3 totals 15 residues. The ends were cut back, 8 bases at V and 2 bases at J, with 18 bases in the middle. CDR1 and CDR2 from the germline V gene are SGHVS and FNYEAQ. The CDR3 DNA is TGTGCCAGCGCCCCGCTGCGGAAAGCAAACACTGAAGCTTTCTTT. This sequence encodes CASAPLRKANTEAFF.

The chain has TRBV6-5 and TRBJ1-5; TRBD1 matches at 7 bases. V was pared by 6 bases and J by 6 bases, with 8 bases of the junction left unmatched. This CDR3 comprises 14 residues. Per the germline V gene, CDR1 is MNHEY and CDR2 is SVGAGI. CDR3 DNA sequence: TGTGCCAGCAGATTAGACAGGGTGACTCAGCCCCAGCATTTT. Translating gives CASRLDRVTQPQHF.

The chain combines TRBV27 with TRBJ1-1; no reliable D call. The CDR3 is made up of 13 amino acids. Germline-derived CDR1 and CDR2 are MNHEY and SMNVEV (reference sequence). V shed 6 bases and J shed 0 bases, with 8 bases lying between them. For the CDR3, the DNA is TGTGCCAGCAGACGCGGGTTGAACACTGAAGCTTTCTTT. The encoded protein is CASRRGLNTEAFF.

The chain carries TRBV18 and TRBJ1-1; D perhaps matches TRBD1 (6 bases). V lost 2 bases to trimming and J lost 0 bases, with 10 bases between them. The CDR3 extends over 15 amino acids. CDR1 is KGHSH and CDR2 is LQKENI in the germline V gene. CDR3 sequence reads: CASSPLDSLNTEAFF. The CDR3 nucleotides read TGTGCCAGCTCACCATTGGACAGCTTGAACACTGAAGCTTTCTTT.

CDR3 amino acids: CASERQGVYNEQFF. The CDR3 DNA sequence: TGTGCCAGCGAGCGGCAGGGGGTCTACAATGAGCAGTTCTTC. The V call is TRBV25-1, the J call TRBJ2-1, with 7 positions matching TRBD1. Trimming at V came to 8 bases and at J to 3 bases, leaving 7 bases not matched to a gene. The V gene's germline CDR1 is MGHDK and CDR2 SYGVNS. The CDR3 sequence is 14 residues long.

CDR3 region: CASSLTSGGFGETQYF. The CDR3 DNA reads TGTGCCAGCAGTTTAACTAGCGGGGGGTTTGGGGAGACCCAGTACTTC. V usage is TRBV28 and J usage is TRBJ2-5; 12 bases agree with TRBD2. After removal of 2 bases from V and 5 bases from J, the junction contained 6 bases not matched to a gene. This CDR3 is built from 16 residues. The germline gives CDR1 MDHEN, CDR2 SYDVKM.

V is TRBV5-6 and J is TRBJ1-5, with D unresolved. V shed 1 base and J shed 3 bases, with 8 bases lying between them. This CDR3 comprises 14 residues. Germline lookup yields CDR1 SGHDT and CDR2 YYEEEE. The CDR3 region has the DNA TGTGCCAGCAGCTTGTGGCAGAACAATCAGCCCCAGCATTTT. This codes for CASSLWQNNQPQHF.

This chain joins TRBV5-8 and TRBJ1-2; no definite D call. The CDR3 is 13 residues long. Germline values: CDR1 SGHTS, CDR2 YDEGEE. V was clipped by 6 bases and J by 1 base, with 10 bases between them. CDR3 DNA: TGTGCCAGCACCGAGGTCTTTAACTATGGCTACACCTTC. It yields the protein CASTEVFNYGYTF. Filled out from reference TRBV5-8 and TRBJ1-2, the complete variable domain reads EAGVTQSPTHLIKTRGQQATLRCSPISGHTSVYWYQQALGLGLQFLLWYDEGEERNRGNFPPRFSGRQFPNYSSELNVNALELEDSALYLCASTEVFNYGYTFGSGTRLTVV.

DNA of the CDR3: TGTGCCAGCAGGTCAGGAAGCTCTGGAAACACCATATATTTT. Translation: CASRSGSSGNTIYF. This chain uses TRBV3-1 (or the pseudogene TRBV3-2) with TRBJ1-3; D is unclear. V was trimmed by 6 bases and J by 0 bases, leaving 9 bases between them. Germline V lookup: CDR1 LGHDT, CDR2 YNNKEL (reference sequence). CDR3 length: 14 residues.